These 23 T cell receptor beta chains were all obtained from the same sample, sequenced in a study of neurological immune-mediated disorders (dated by TCRdb to the late 2010s). The protocol used for the library was 5' RACE. This sample was sequenced with an Illumina HiSeq 2500. The raw public data were reprocessed by TCRdb itself: fastp quality trimming at Q25, MiXCR clonotype calling, in-frame beta chains only. Every CDR3 protein is listed once, alongside the most common genes and DNA of its rows. The sample contains 33,000 or so distinct CDR3 sequences, roughly 7.3% of them found a single time. 4% to 5.5% of the sample rests with the top ten. The sequencing sample was made of PBMCs. Receptors originate from a woman aged 40-49 years in good health.

Turning to this clonotype: A read error is likely, as this CDR3 ends without the conserved phenylalanine or tryptophan. The chain employs TRBV24-1 and TRBJ2-1, with 8 bases that match TRBD2. Germline V gene data show CDR1 as KGHDR and CDR2 as SFDVKD. The V gene end was trimmed by 5 bases and the J gene end by 7 bases; junction bases not matched to a gene: 9. This CDR3 contains 15 residues. CDR3 nucleotide sequence: TGTGCCACCAGTGGAGAGAGCGGGAGTAGAAATGAGCAGTTCTTA. This encodes CATSGESGSRNEQFL.

This clonotype was detected ten times or more. V is TRBV5-1 and J is TRBJ2-7; 7 nucleotides line up with TRBD1. Per the germline V gene, CDR1 is SGHRS and CDR2 is YFSETQ. This CDR3 is 14 amino acids long. The trim removed 5 bases at V and 6 bases at J, leaving 11 bases unmatched. This CDR3 reads CASSATGTVLEQYF. The CDR3 nucleotides read TGCGCCAGCAGTGCAACCGGGACAGTACTCGAGCAGTACTTC.

This clonotype was counted many times. CDR3 DNA: TGCAGTGCTCTTGGACAGGGACTAAGGGAGACCCAGTACTTC. It encodes CSALGQGLRETQYF. The chain links TRBV20-1 to TRBJ2-5, with D possibly TRBD1 on 8 matching bases. Germline CDR1 DFQATT, CDR2 SNEGSKA (reference sequence). There are 14 residues in the CDR3. V was clipped by 5 bases and J by 5 bases, with 18 bases between them.

This clonotype was seen at least ten times. V is TRBV18 and J is TRBJ2-7; 7 nucleotides agree with TRBD1. Germline loops: CDR1 KGHSH, CDR2 LQKENI. The CDR3 covers 14 residues. V was pared by 3 bases and J by 3 bases, with 5 bases of the junction left unmatched. CDR3 in amino acids: CASSPRQGDYEQYV. In nucleotides, the CDR3 is TGTGCCAGCTCACCCCGACAGGGAGACTACGAGCAGTACGTC.

This clonotype has more than one count but fewer than ten. This may be a read error, as it is one base from a much larger clone. The chain employs TRBV24-1 and TRBJ2-2, with a tentative D call TRBD2 (6 bases). CDR3 length: 14 residues. Per germline, CDR1 KGHDR and CDR2 SFDVKD. CDR3 DNA: TGTGTCACCAGTTGGGGGGCGAACACCGGGGAGCTGTTTTTT. The encoded protein is CVTSWGANTGELFF.

This clonotype has ten or more counts. The rearrangement links TRBV20-1 to TRBJ2-1, with a tentative D call TRBD1 (6 bases). The ends were cut back, 0 bases at V and 8 bases at J, with 20 bases in the middle. The germline gives CDR1 DFQATT, CDR2 SNEGSKA (reference sequence). This CDR3 has 16 amino acids. The CDR3 DNA reads TGCAGTGCTAGAGATCGCACAGGGAGAGACTGGGATGAGCAGTTCTTC. It encodes CSARDRTGRDWDEQFF.

In its sample, this clonotype was seen many times. The chain has TRBV5-1 and TRBJ1-1; TRBD1 agrees at 9 bases. CDR1 and CDR2 from the germline V gene are SGHRS and YFSETQ. Unmatched junction bases numbered 7, after V lost 3 bases and J lost 4 bases. This CDR3 spans 15 amino acids. CDR3 sequence (DNA): TGCGCCAGCAGCTCACAGGGGGCTTGGGGCACTGAAGCTTTCTTT. Protein product: CASSSQGAWGTEAFF.

Many counts were recorded for this clonotype. The chain is built from TRBV6-4 and TRBJ2-3, with TRBD2 matching over 10 bases. Unmatched junction bases numbered 6, after V lost 5 bases and J lost 4 bases. CDR1 and CDR2 from the germline V gene are MRHNA and SNTAGT. The CDR3 contains 15 residues. CDR3 residues: CASSLAGGPSDTQYF. CDR3 coding DNA: TGTGCCAGCAGTTTAGCGGGGGGACCATCAGATACGCAGTATTTT.

This chain uses TRBV7-8 with TRBJ1-2; D is perhaps TRBD1 (6 bases). Per the germline V gene, CDR1 is SGHVS and CDR2 is FQNEAQ. The CDR3 contains 13 residues. V lost 1 base to trimming and J lost 8 bases, with 11 bases between them. CDR3 bases: TGTGCCAGCAGCTTAGTAAGGGGGGAGGGCTACACCTTC. Translated: CASSLVRGEGYTF.

This clonotype was detected many times. This chain connects TRBV5-1 to TRBJ1-1; 7 positions match TRBD1. This CDR3 has 11 amino acids. Trimming removed 6 bases from V and 6 bases from J; junction bases left unmatched: 2. Germline V gene sequence: CDR1 SGHRS, CDR2 YFSETQ. As DNA, the CDR3 is TGCGCCAGCAACCAGGGGGCTGAAGCTTTCTTT. Translating it yields CASNQGAEAFF. The whole variable domain, filled in from reference TRBV5-1 and TRBJ1-1, reads KAGVTQTPRYLIKTRGQQVTLSCSPISGHRSVSWYQQTPGQGLQFLFEYFSETQRNKGNFPGRFSGRQFSNSRSEMNVSTLELGDSALYLCASNQGAEAFFGQGTRLTVV.

The chain combines TRBV6-5 with TRBJ2-1; D unclear. The CDR3 runs 15 residues. Deletions cut 6 bases from V and 4 bases from J, with 16 bases between. Germline CDR1 and CDR2: MNHEY and SVGAGI. The CDR3, as DNA: TGTGCCAGCAGCCCAGTATCGGGTTTTTACAATGAGCAGTTCTTC. As protein: CASSPVSGFYNEQFF.

This clonotype was seen ten or more times. V and J are TRBV11-2 and TRBJ2-3, with D possibly TRBD2 on 6 matching bases. Germline lookup yields CDR1 SGHAT and CDR2 FQNNGV. This CDR3 has 13 residues. The CDR3 DNA sequence: TGTGCGAGTAGCGGAGTCGGCACAGATACGCAGTATTTT. Amino acid sequence: CASSGVGTDTQYF.

This clonotype came up many times. The chain is built from TRBV24-1 and TRBJ2-5; weak D call: TRBD1 (5 bases). V dropped 3 bases and J dropped 1 base, with 11 bases sitting between them. Germline CDR1 KGHDR, CDR2 SFDVKD. The CDR3 contains 15 residues. CDR3 protein: CATSDPRQTQETQYF. The CDR3 DNA follows: TGTGCCACCAGTGATCCCCGACAGACCCAAGAGACCCAGTACTTC.

This clonotype has a count of ten or more. V gene TRBV3-1 combines with J gene TRBJ2-2; D call uncertain. In germline, CDR1 is LGHDT, CDR2 YNNKEL (reference sequence). CDR3 length equals 12 residues. V was clipped by 1 base and J by 8 bases, with 5 bases between them. CDR3: CASSQVRGELFF. CDR3 sequence (DNA): TGTGCCAGCAGCCAAGTCCGTGGGGAGCTGTTTTTT.

This clonotype was picked up many times. This rearrangement joins TRBV2 to TRBJ2-7; 7 bases line up with TRBD1. Germline trimming cut 7 bases from V and 4 bases from J; bases unmatched to any gene: 10. CDR1 is SNHLY, CDR2 FYNNEI, per germline. This CDR3 is 14 amino acids long. Here the CDR3 reads CASNPAGGQYEQYF. The CDR3 DNA reads as TGTGCCAGCAATCCAGCAGGGGGTCAATACGAGCAGTACTTC.

This clonotype was recorded at least ten times. The CDR3 coding sequence is TGTGCCACCAGTGGCATAGGCCGGAGGGGACAAGAAACTGGAAGCACAGATACGCAGTATTTT. Translated: CATSGIGRRGQETGSTDTQYF. This sequence joins TRBV24-1 and TRBJ2-3, with D perhaps assigned TRBD1 or TRBD2 (6 bases each). V was cut by 5 bases and J by 0 bases, with 29 bases left in between. The CDR3 has 21 amino acids. In germline, CDR1 is KGHDR, CDR2 SFDVKD.

This clonotype has ten or more counts. The rearrangement joins TRBV7-2 to TRBJ1-2; D is unclear. With 10 bases removed from V and 0 bases from J, the gap between germline ends came to 15 bases. Germline loops: CDR1 SGHTA, CDR2 FQGNSA. The length of the CDR3 is 14 residues. The DNA for the CDR3 is TGTGCCACTTCCCCTCAGGAGGCTAACTATGGCTACACCTTC. Translation gives CATSPQEANYGYTF. The variable domain in full, completed from reference TRBV7-2 and TRBJ1-2, reads GAGVSQSPSNKVTEKGKDVELRCDPISGHTALYWYRQSLGQGLEFLIYFQGNSAPDKSGLPSDRFSAERTGGSVSTLTIQRTQQEDSAVYLCATSPQEANYGYTFGSGTRLTVV.

At least ten counts were recorded for this clonotype. The CDR3 spells CSARDRSGATETQYF. CDR3 DNA sequence: TGCAGTGCTAGAGATAGGAGCGGGGCAACGGAGACCCAGTACTTC. The chain carries TRBV20-1 and TRBJ2-5; 7 bases agree with TRBD2. This CDR3 has 15 amino acids. Germline V gives CDR1 DFQATT, CDR2 SNEGSKA (reference sequence). V dropped 0 bases and J dropped 5; count of bases not matched to a gene: 9.

This clonotype was recorded at least ten times. This chain connects TRBV5-1 to TRBJ2-3, with 12 positions matching TRBD2. The J segment lost 5 bases and the V segment lost 4 bases, leaving 5 bases of the junction unmatched. This CDR3 contains 15 residues. Germline V gene lookup returns CDR1 SGHRS and CDR2 YFSETQ. The CDR3 region is CASSRSTSGGDTQYF. CDR3 coding DNA: TGCGCCAGCAGCCGCTCGACTAGCGGGGGAGATACGCAGTATTTT.

This clonotype was seen ten or more times. V gene TRBV12-3 or TRBV12-4 combines with J gene TRBJ1-1, with D perhaps matching TRBD1 (5 bases). V dropped 1 base and J dropped 10 bases, with 19 bases sitting between them. The CDR3 loop spans 15 amino acids. The DNA for the CDR3 is TGTGCCAGCAGTTTAGGTACTGGACATGGGTACGGAGCTTTCTTT. It encodes CASSLGTGHGYGAFF.

This clonotype was found many times. V usage is TRBV11-1 and J usage is TRBJ1-1; D remains ambiguous. There are 15 residues in the CDR3. Trimming cost V 2 bases and J 6 bases, with 16 bases left between them. Germline CDR1 reads SGHAT; CDR2 reads FQDESV (reference sequence). CDR3 nucleotides: TGTGCCAGCAGCTTATCGGCGGGATTTTCGTCTGAAGCTTTCTTT. Its protein product is CASSLSAGFSSEAFF.

J is TRBJ2-1 and V is TRBV9; the match to TRBD2 covers 14 bases. V dropped 3 bases and J dropped 2; count of bases not matched to a gene: 1. Germline V gene data show CDR1 as SGDLS and CDR2 as YYNGEE. The CDR3 runs to 16 residues. The CDR3 loop is CASSETSGGAYNEQFF. The DNA of the CDR3 is TGTGCCAGCAGCGAGACTAGCGGGGGGGCCTACAATGAGCAGTTCTTC.

This clonotype showed up many times. The V and J genes are TRBV11-2 and TRBJ1-4; D is perhaps TRBD1 (6 bases). The length of the CDR3 is 12 residues. V was trimmed by 5 bases and J by 13 bases, leaving 14 bases between them. Germline V gene data show CDR1 as SGHAT and CDR2 as FQNNGV. CDR3 residues: CASSRLTGRLFF. In DNA form, the CDR3 reads TGTGCCAGCAGCCGCCTCACAGGGAGACTGTTTTTT. Using reference TRBV11-2 and TRBJ1-4 for the parts outside the CDR3, the full variable domain is EAGVAQSPRYKIIEKRQSVAFWCNPISGHATLYWYQQILGQGPKLLIQFQNNGVVDDSQLPKDRFSAERLKGVDSTLKIQPAKLEDSAVYLCASSRLTGRLFFGSGTQLSVL.